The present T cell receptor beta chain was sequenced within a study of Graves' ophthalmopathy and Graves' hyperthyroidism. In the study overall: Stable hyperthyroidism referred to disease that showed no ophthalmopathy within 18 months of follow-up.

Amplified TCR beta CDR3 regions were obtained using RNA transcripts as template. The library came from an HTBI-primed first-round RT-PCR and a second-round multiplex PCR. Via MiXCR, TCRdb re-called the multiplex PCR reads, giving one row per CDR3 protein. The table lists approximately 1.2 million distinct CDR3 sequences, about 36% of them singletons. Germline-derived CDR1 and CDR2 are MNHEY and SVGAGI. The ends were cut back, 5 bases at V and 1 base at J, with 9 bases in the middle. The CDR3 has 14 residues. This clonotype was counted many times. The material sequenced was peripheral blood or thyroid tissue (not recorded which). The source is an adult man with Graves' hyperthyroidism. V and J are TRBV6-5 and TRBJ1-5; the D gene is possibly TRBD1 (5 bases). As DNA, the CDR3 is TGTGCCAGCAGTCCAGCAGGGAGCAATCAGCCCCAGCATTTT. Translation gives CASSPAGSNQPQHF.